This T cell receptor (beta chain) was retrieved from a study of cytomegalovirus exposure and HLA in healthy donors. Study context: Clustering assigned roughly 81% of the approximately 370 genotyped donors to the Caucasian-associated ancestry cluster. Study-wide results and caveats: Further analysis, carried out later, found HLA-associated TCR beta chains more clonally expanded than equally common other chains.

This clone has just a few counts. No antigen is known for it. Use of 60 Vbeta and 13 Jbeta primers characterized the PCR. TCRdb keeps only in-frame clones here, not all; method: immunoSEQ multiplex PCR. This repertoire shows 110,000 to 150,000 clones, about 75% found once; its top ten account for approximately 1.6%. J was trimmed by 8 bases and V by 5 bases; bases with no gene match: 7. The CDR3 length is 13 residues. The germline CDR1 and CDR2 sequences are MNHEY and SVGAGI. J is TRBJ1-2 and V is TRBV6-5, with 8 positions matching TRBD1. The origin of this receptor is a woman in her twenties or thirties in good health and CMV-seronegative. The source material was PBMCs. The CDR3 here is CASSPTGVEGYTF. The CDR3 DNA follows: TGTGCCAGCAGTCCGACAGGGGTCGAGGGCTACACCTTC.